This T cell receptor (beta chain) is from a study of Graves' ophthalmopathy and Graves' hyperthyroidism. Across the whole study: In this cohort's terms, stable hyperthyroidism meant no ophthalmopathy by 18 months of follow-up.

Using RNA transcripts, the TCR beta CDR3 regions were amplified. The library came from an HTBI-primed first-round RT-PCR and a second-round multiplex PCR. TCRdb fed the multiplex PCR reads into MiXCR, producing one record per CDR3 protein. The data contain 580,000 or so distinct CDR3 sequences, roughly 40% of them singletons. The CDR3 covers 14 residues. V trimming: 7 bases; J trimming: 3 bases; junction bases outside the gene matches: 8. CDR1 DFQATT and CDR2 SNEGSKA come from the germline V gene (reference sequence). Patients newly diagnosed with hyperthyroidism, under 2 months' duration, were aged 18 to 65, the study reports.

The chain has TRBV20-1 and TRBJ2-3; 9 nucleotides match TRBD2. Sample: peripheral blood or thyroid tissue (not recorded which). The sequence came from an adult man with Graves' hyperthyroidism. In nucleotides, the CDR3 is TGCAGTGGATCCGCGGGGGGGCCAACAGATACGCAGTATTTT. This gives the protein CSGSAGGPTDTQYF.